This T cell receptor beta chain comes out of a study of blood T cell repertoires in COVID-19. Across the study: Acute and convalescent COVID-19 samples came from the United States, Italy and Spain. Nucleic acid was either cDNA or gDNA, and it came from T cells, B-cell-depleted T cells, or PBMCs.

As originally analysed: Estimated nucleated cell counts came from reference gene primer amplification. This table comes from immunoSEQ multiplex PCR, and its TCRdb copy is limited to in-frame clones, with some not included. The V and J calls and clone size come from that table; D and trimming were worked out from the DNA. Of approximately 180,000 clones detected, 80% to 90% appear once; the ten largest clones hold more than 2.5%. Concerning this clone: Distinct nucleotide sequences in the sample also encode this CDR3.

The sample was peripheral blood. The clonotype comes from a man between 60 and 75 years old with acute or convalescent COVID-19.

The CDR3 sequence is CAWSVRTSGSLNEQFF. CDR3 DNA sequence: TGTGCCTGGAGTGTACGAACTAGCGGGAGTTTGAATGAGCAGTTCTTC. J is TRBJ2-1 and V is TRBV30, with 11 bases lining up with TRBD2. Germline V gene lookup returns CDR1 GTSNPN and CDR2 SVGIG (reference sequence). The CDR3 runs 16 residues. V shed 0 bases and J 7 bases; nucleotides not matched to a gene: 8.